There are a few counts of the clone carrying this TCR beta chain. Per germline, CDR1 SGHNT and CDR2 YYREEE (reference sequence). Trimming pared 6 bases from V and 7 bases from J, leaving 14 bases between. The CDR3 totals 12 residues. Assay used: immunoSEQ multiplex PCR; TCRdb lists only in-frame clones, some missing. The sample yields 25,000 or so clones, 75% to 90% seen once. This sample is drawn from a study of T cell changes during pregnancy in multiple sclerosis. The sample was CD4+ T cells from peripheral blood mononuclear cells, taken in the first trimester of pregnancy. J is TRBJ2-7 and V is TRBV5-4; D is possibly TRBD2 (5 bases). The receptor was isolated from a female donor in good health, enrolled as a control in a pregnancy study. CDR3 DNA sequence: TGTGCCAGCAATCAGGCAGGCGGGGAGCAGTACTTC. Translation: CASNQAGGEQYF. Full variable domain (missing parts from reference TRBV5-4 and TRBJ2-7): ETGVTQSPTHLIKTRGQQVTLRCSSQSGHNTVSWYQQALGQGPQFIFQYYREEENGRGNFPPRFSGLQFPNYSSELNVNALELDDSALYLCASNQAGGEQYFGPGTRLTVT.